The 21 T cell receptor beta chains reported below all come from one sample, sequenced in a study of OX40 agonist ivuxolimab in advanced cancers. Method: immunoSEQ multiplex PCR; TCRdb's copy keeps in-frame clones and lacks some. The table includes 60,000 to 70,000 clones, over 80% detected once. The input for sequencing was CD4+ or CD8+ T cells sorted from blood, taken in a trial of the OX40 agonist ivuxolimab. The receptors were sampled from an adult with an advanced solid tumor such as melanoma, head and neck, liver or kidney cancer.

This clone was recorded a few times. The chain joins TRBV30 to TRBJ1-5, with TRBD1 matching over 7 bases. Germline CDR1 reads GTSNPN; CDR2 reads SVGIG (reference sequence). This CDR3 region has 13 residues. Losses at the gene ends were 3 bases for V and 5 bases for J; bases not matched to a gene: 4. The CDR3 nucleotides read TGTGCCTGGAGGGCTACAGGGGATCAGCCCCAGCATTTT. This translates into CAWRATGDQPQHF.

Only a few counts were recorded for this clone. The chain couples TRBV19 to TRBJ2-2; 8 nucleotides line up with TRBD1. Germline lookup yields CDR1 LNHDA and CDR2 SQIVND (reference sequence). Trimming cost V 6 bases and J 5 bases; bases outside gene matches: 8. The CDR3 is 15 residues long. CDR3 protein: CASRYQGARTGELFF. CDR3 bases: TGTGCCAGTAGGTATCAGGGGGCGCGGACCGGGGAGCTGTTTTTT.

In its sample, this clone was seen a few times. This chain uses TRBV19 with TRBJ2-5; 8 positions match TRBD1. Looked up from germline, CDR1 is LNHDA and CDR2 is SQIVND (reference sequence). With 6 bases clipped from V and 1 base from J, the junction kept 22 bases outside the gene matches. This CDR3 comprises 20 residues. CDR3: CASSHGSQGALGYPQETQYF. The DNA of the CDR3 is TGTGCCAGTAGCCACGGAAGCCAGGGGGCGTTAGGATATCCCCAAGAGACCCAGTACTTC.

This clone has a single count. This chain joins TRBV6-1 and TRBJ2-7; D is ambiguous. Trimming pared 0 bases from V and 0 bases from J, leaving 6 bases between. The V gene's germline CDR1 is MNHNS and CDR2 SASEGT. The CDR3 is 14 residues long. The CDR3 loop is CASSEASNSYEQYF. CDR3 nucleotide sequence: TGTGCCAGCAGTGAAGCTTCTAACTCCTACGAGCAGTACTTC.

This clone came up a few times. The V and J genes are TRBV10-1 and TRBJ2-7; TRBD2 is a possible D gene (6 bases). The CDR3 runs 15 residues. Trimming took off 7 bases at V and 1 base at J, with 17 bases between the two ends. Germline V gene data show CDR1 as WNHNN and CDR2 as SYGVQD (reference sequence). In DNA form, the CDR3 reads TGCGCCAGCACCAATACTAGCTGGGAGTCCTACGAGCAGTACTTC. This translates into CASTNTSWESYEQYF.

This rearrangement joins TRBV20-1 to TRBJ2-7, with D unresolved. V lost 7 bases and J 4 bases, leaving 11 bases between the germline ends. CDR1 is DFQATT, CDR2 SNEGSKA, per germline (reference sequence). The CDR3 is made up of 11 amino acids. CDR3 bases: TGCAGTGTTTCGGGTGGGTACGAGCAGTACTTC. Translating it yields CSVSGGYEQYF.

This chain joins TRBV5-1 and TRBJ2-1, with 11 bases matching TRBD1. The trim removed 6 bases at V and 7 bases at J, leaving 9 bases unmatched. Germline V gene sequence: CDR1 SGHRS, CDR2 YFSETQ. This CDR3 comprises 15 residues. The CDR3 here is CASIRGQGAVNEQFF. CDR3 in DNA: TGCGCCAGCATTCGAGGACAGGGGGCGGTTAATGAGCAGTTCTTC.

The chain carries TRBV6-5 and TRBJ2-7; D is perhaps TRBD1 (6 bases). Trimming stripped 6 bases from V and 3 bases from J, with 12 bases between. CDR1 and CDR2 (germline): MNHEY, SVGAGI. The CDR3 runs to 13 residues. The CDR3 protein is CASRRQVNYEQYF. CDR3 sequence (DNA): TGTGCCAGCAGGCGACAGGTTAACTACGAGCAGTACTTC.

This rearrangement joins TRBV5-6 to TRBJ1-5; possible D gene TRBD1, 6 bases. V lost 1 base and J 7 bases, leaving 15 bases between the germline ends. The V gene's germline CDR1 is SGHDT and CDR2 YYEEEE. The CDR3 is 15 residues long. This CDR3 is CASSLRQGQGQPQHF. In nucleotides, the CDR3 is TGTGCCAGCAGCTTGCGGCAGGGGCAGGGACAGCCCCAGCATTTT.

The rearrangement uses TRBV2 and TRBJ2-3; the D gene is possibly TRBD1 (5 bases). Between the trimmed V and J ends, which lost 6 bases and 1 base, there was a span of 11 bases. Germline assignment: CDR1 SNHLY and CDR2 FYNNEI. This CDR3 has 14 residues. CDR3 residues: CASSWTTGTDTQYF. In DNA form, the CDR3 reads TGTGCCAGCAGCTGGACGACAGGCACAGATACGCAGTATTTT.

This clone has a handful of counts. This chain connects TRBV7-2 to TRBJ2-7; 9 bases align to TRBD1. This CDR3 spans 16 amino acids. V lost 10 bases to trimming and J lost 6 bases; unmatched junction nucleotides: 19. Germline-derived CDR1 and CDR2 are SGHTA and FQGNSA. Here the CDR3 DNA reads TGTGCCACCGCCATCCGGTGGACAGGGGCGCTTTCCGAGCAGTACTTC. It specifies CATAIRWTGALSEQYF.

This chain joins TRBV5-1 and TRBJ2-7; the D is unclear. The V end was cut by 3 bases, the J end by 7 bases, with 11 bases between. The CDR3 is 12 residues long. Germline lookup yields CDR1 SGHRS and CDR2 YFSETQ. The CDR3 DNA reads TGCGCCAGCAGCTCGGATGGCTGGGAGCAGTACTTC. Amino acids: CASSSDGWEQYF.

The chain employs TRBV7-2 and TRBJ2-5, with D tentatively TRBD2 (6 bases). V lost 4 bases to trimming and J lost 3 bases, with 18 bases between them. Germline V CDR1 and CDR2: SGHTA, FQGNSA. The CDR3 loop spans 16 amino acids. The CDR3 DNA reads as TGTGCCAGCAGCTCCCCTAGGTTTGGGGGGAAAGAGACCCAGTACTTC. The encoded protein is CASSSPRFGGKETQYF.

The chain has TRBV30 and TRBJ1-3; no reliable D call. The CDR3 sequence is 13 residues long. The V end lost 3 bases, the J end lost 4 bases, and 10 bases lay between the germline ends. Germline values: CDR1 GTSNPN, CDR2 SVGIG (reference sequence). This chain's CDR3 is CAWSPGLGNTIYF. The CDR3 coding sequence is TGTGCCTGGAGCCCCGGACTAGGAAACACCATATATTTT.

The CDR3 DNA follows: TGTGCCACCAGCAGAGATGGGGGGGGCCCAGCCCGAAATGAGCAGTTCTTC. Its protein product is CATSRDGGGPARNEQFF. V is TRBV15 and J is TRBJ2-1; D perhaps matches TRBD2 (7 bases). The V end was cut by 0 bases, the J end by 7 bases, with 19 bases between. CDR3 length equals 17 residues. Germline V gives CDR1 LNHNV, CDR2 YYDKDF (reference sequence).

This clone is a singleton in its sample. The V gene is TRBV19, the J gene TRBJ2-1; TRBD2 matches 10 bases. Germline V gene data show CDR1 as LNHDA and CDR2 as SQIVND (reference sequence). This CDR3 has 15 residues. Losses at the gene ends were 3 bases for V and 10 bases for J; bases not matched to a gene: 9. The CDR3 sequence is CASSITSGTRIEQFF. CDR3 DNA: TGTGCCAGTAGTATCACTAGCGGGACCCGAATAGAGCAGTTCTTC.

This chain joins TRBV7-2 and TRBJ1-2; D ambiguous. V was clipped by 5 bases and J by 2 bases, with 12 bases between them. Germline V gene sequence: CDR1 SGHTA, CDR2 FQGNSA. This CDR3 comprises 14 residues. DNA of the CDR3: TGTGCCAGCAGCCCTGAGACACAAAACTATGGCTACACCTTC. This encodes CASSPETQNYGYTF. Drawing the rest from reference TRBV7-2 and TRBJ1-2, the complete variable domain is GAGVSQSPSNKVTEKGKDVELRCDPISGHTALYWYRQSLGQGLEFLIYFQGNSAPDKSGLPSDRFSAERTGGSVSTLTIQRTQQEDSAVYLCASSPETQNYGYTFGSGTRLTVV.

V usage is TRBV5-1 and J usage is TRBJ2-1, with a weak D call TRBD2 (8 bases). Germline CDR1 is SGHRS and CDR2 is YFSETQ. V gave up 4 bases and J gave up 2 bases, with 22 bases separating them. This CDR3 is built from 18 residues. Here the CDR3 reads CASSKGQSLAGPYNEQFF. The CDR3 nucleotides are TGCGCCAGCAGCAAGGGACAGAGTTTAGCGGGACCCTACAATGAGCAGTTCTTC.

The chain couples TRBV29-1 to TRBJ1-1; D is unresolved. CDR1 is SQVTM, CDR2 ANQGSEA, per germline. This CDR3 contains 13 residues. V lost 6 bases and J 0 bases, leaving 11 bases between the germline ends. CDR3 loop: CSVELTVNTEAFF. CDR3 DNA sequence: TGCAGCGTCGAACTGACGGTGAACACTGAAGCTTTCTTT.

This chain joins TRBV5-6 and TRBJ2-1; D might be TRBD1 (6 bases). The CDR3 sequence is 15 residues long. V lost 1 base to trimming and J lost 12 bases, with 20 bases between them. CDR1 SGHDT and CDR2 YYEEEE come from the germline V gene. CDR3 protein: CASSLFFAGQIRQFF. The DNA of the CDR3 is TGTGCCAGCAGCTTGTTCTTTGCAGGACAGATTCGGCAGTTCTTC. Filled out from reference TRBV5-6 and TRBJ2-1, the complete variable domain reads DAGVTQSPTHLIKTRGQQVTLRCSPKSGHDTVSWYQQALGQGPQFIFQYYEEEERQRGNFPDRFSGHQFPNYSSELNVNALLLGDSALYLCASSLFFAGQIRQFFGPGTRLTVL.

The gene calls are TRBV27 and TRBJ2-1, with 9 bases lining up with TRBD2. There are 14 residues in the CDR3. Germline assignment: CDR1 MNHEY and CDR2 SMNVEV (reference sequence). CDR3 DNA: TGTGCTAGTTGGCGGGAGGGGACCTACAATGAGCAGTTCTTC. It specifies CASWREGTYNEQFF.